Presented here are 11 T cell receptor beta chains from one specimen sequenced in a study of OX40 agonist ivuxolimab in advanced cancers. Profiled with immunoSEQ multiplex PCR; TCRdb holds only in-frame clones, not every one. The data hold roughly 56,000 clones, with around 83% observed a single time. The material sequenced was CD4+ or CD8+ T cells sorted from blood, taken in a trial of the OX40 agonist ivuxolimab. Receptor source: an adult with an advanced solid tumor such as melanoma, head and neck, liver or kidney cancer.

V usage is TRBV5-5 and J usage is TRBJ1-1; D unclear. V lost 4 bases and J 5 bases, leaving 12 bases between the germline ends. Per the germline V gene, CDR1 is SGHKS and CDR2 is YYEKEE (reference sequence). This CDR3 contains 13 residues. CDR3: CASSALWGTEAFF. In DNA form, the CDR3 reads TGTGCCAGCAGCGCCCTTTGGGGAACTGAAGCTTTCTTT.

V and J are TRBV19 and TRBJ1-5; TRBD1 is a possible D gene (6 bases). Germline CDR1 and CDR2: LNHDA and SQIVND (reference sequence). The CDR3 totals 18 residues. Trimming left V 2 bases short and J 1 base short, with 18 bases between. CDR3 amino acids: CASSIWGAGGPSNQPQHF. The DNA of the CDR3 is TGTGCCAGTAGTATATGGGGGGCCGGGGGTCCCAGCAATCAGCCCCAGCATTTT.

The chain uses TRBV6-5 and TRBJ1-1; maybe TRBD1 (6 bases). The CDR3 is 14 amino acids. Trimming took 6 bases from V and 2 from J, leaving 13 bases between them. Germline CDR1 is MNHEY and CDR2 is SVGAGI. The CDR3 region has the DNA TGTGCCAGCAGGGAGGCAGGGGCTAACACTGAAGCTTTCTTT. It translates to CASREAGANTEAFF.

J is TRBJ1-3 and V is TRBV28; 9 bases are a match to TRBD1. The CDR3 consists of 15 residues. Germline CDR1 and CDR2: MDHEN and SYDVKM. Trimming took 5 bases from V and 2 from J; bases not matched to a gene: 4. CDR3 DNA sequence: TGTGCCAGCAGTACCGGGACAGGGCCTGGAAACACCATATATTTT. Its protein is CASSTGTGPGNTIYF.

The chain employs TRBV14 and TRBJ1-1; tentatively, D is TRBD1 (6 bases). The germline gives CDR1 SGHDN, CDR2 FVKESK. V shed 4 bases and J shed 3 bases, with 15 bases lying between them. The CDR3 totals 15 residues. The CDR3 DNA reads as TGTGCCAGCAGCCTGGGCAGGGGTATTGACACTGAAGCTTTCTTT. This encodes CASSLGRGIDTEAFF. Combining the CDR3 with reference TRBV14 and TRBJ1-1 gives the whole variable domain EAGVTQFPSHSVIEKGQTVTLRCDPISGHDNLYWYRRVMGKEIKFLLHFVKESKQDESGMPNNRFLAERTGGTYSTLKVQPAELEDSGVYFCASSLGRGIDTEAFFGQGTRLTVV.

The rearrangement joins TRBV5-5 to TRBJ1-2; D perhaps matches TRBD1 (5 bases). Germline values: CDR1 SGHKS, CDR2 YYEKEE (reference sequence). V shed 4 bases and J shed 6 bases, with 19 bases lying between them. This CDR3 region has 15 residues. CDR3 region: CASSRSGTVPDGYTF. The DNA for the CDR3 is TGTGCCAGCAGCAGATCAGGGACCGTCCCTGATGGCTACACCTTC.

The chain recombines TRBV2 with TRBJ2-1; D gene unclear. The CDR3 consists of 14 residues. Germline values: CDR1 SNHLY, CDR2 FYNNEI. The ends were cut back, 5 bases at V and 8 bases at J, with 16 bases in the middle. The CDR3: CASSPETSSHEQFF. The CDR3 region has the DNA TGTGCCAGCAGTCCCGAGACTTCGTCCCATGAGCAGTTCTTC.

V and J are TRBV9 and TRBJ2-2; no reliable D call. Germline V gene data show CDR1 as SGDLS and CDR2 as YYNGEE. CDR3 length: 13 amino acids. Trimming left V 4 bases short and J 1 base short, with 5 bases between. This chain's CDR3 is CASSSQNTGELFF. The CDR3 DNA sequence: TGTGCCAGCAGCTCTCAGAACACCGGGGAGCTGTTTTTT.

The genes are TRBV29-1 and TRBJ2-5; D unclear. Germline lookup yields CDR1 SQVTM and CDR2 ANQGSEA. The V end lost 4 bases, the J end lost 2 bases, and 14 bases lay between the germline ends. This CDR3 has 14 residues. CDR3 amino acids: CSVVAAVGQETQYF. The CDR3 DNA sequence: TGCAGCGTTGTGGCCGCAGTGGGTCAAGAGACCCAGTACTTC.

The chain's CDR3 is CASSYSEGAPLQQYF. CDR3 bases: TGTGCCAGCAGTTACTCAGAGGGGGCGCCTCTCCAGCAGTACTTC. The chain carries TRBV6-6 and TRBJ2-7; 7 nucleotides agree with TRBD1. The CDR3 is 15 residues long. Trimming at V came to 0 bases and at J to 8 bases, leaving 10 bases not matched to a gene. The germline V gene has CDR1 MNHNY and CDR2 SVGAGI (reference sequence).

The gene calls are TRBV5-1 and TRBJ2-1; possible D gene TRBD2, 6 bases. Germline values: CDR1 SGHRS, CDR2 YFSETQ. Between the trimmed V and J ends, which lost 5 bases and 8 bases, there was a span of 17 bases. This CDR3 contains 14 residues. CDR3 nucleotides: TGCGCCAGCAGGCGAGAGCTAGCGTCAGATGAGCAGTTCTTC. Its translation is CASRRELASDEQFF. The full variable domain, completed using reference TRBV5-1 and TRBJ2-1, is KAGVTQTPRYLIKTRGQQVTLSCSPISGHRSVSWYQQTPGQGLQFLFEYFSETQRNKGNFPGRFSGRQFSNSRSEMNVSTLELGDSALYLCASRRELASDEQFFGPGTRLTVL.